This entry is about one T cell receptor beta chain. This clonotype occurred many times. Its antigen has not been determined. No clone much larger than this one lies a single base away; base qualities are absent. Taken from cysteine to phenylalanine, the CDR3 has 15 residues. Just CDR3 DNA is preserved here, 45 bases in frame from base 1. The V end loses 9 bases and the J end loses 0 bases, and a stretch of 14 bases separates them. The germline V gene sets CDR1 to MNHEY and CDR2 to SVGAGI. The sample is drawn from a study of spatial heterogeneity in lung cancer (dated by TCRdb to about 2019). Background for the entire study: Beta-chain transcripts were consistently detected in greater numbers than alpha-chain transcripts, which likely reflected higher beta-chain transcript abundance. At surgery, over 200 tumor regions, almost 65 matched nontumor lung samples and 56 PBMC samples were TCR-sequenced for both alpha and beta chains. TCR alpha and beta repertoires were quantitatively compared across multiple tumor regions, matched nontumor lung and blood in non-small cell lung cancer. Nonsynonymous mutation counts, determined by whole-exome sequencing of tumor tissue, were related to features of the TCR repertoire. In the raw uncorrected reads, each unique combination of TCR and UMI appeared on average more than ten times. Overall results and qualifications from the work: Ubiquitous expanded tumor TCRs were found in blood more often at tumor resection than at routine follow-up. Confirming at a functional level the hypothesis that regional TCRs recognize regional mutations was considered to require additional single-cell paired TCR alpha and beta sequencing.

The label giving this sample's time point can be read as: sample taken at primary tumor resection. Samples were obtained from roughly 72 patients with early-stage, untreated non-small cell lung cancer from the lung TRACERx cohort. TCR sequencing used whole RNA extracted from tumor and nontumor lung tissue, or from cryopreserved PBMC samples, without cell sorting. Only patients for whom sufficient RNA was available from at least two tumor regions were selected for TCR sequencing. Library generation was performed with 5' RACE. Sequencing used a NextSeq 500. To allow correction of PCR and sequencing errors, the TCR library protocol tagged every TCR cDNA molecule with a unique molecular identifier. In the authors' own workflow: Decombinator tools were used for TCR identification, UMI-based error correction and CDR3 extraction. Expanded TCRs were defined as those above a frequency of 2 per 1,000, corresponding to the top 1% of the tumor frequency distribution. Each repertoire was subsampled 100 times to 5,000 TCRs, after which Renyi diversity was computed with the R vegan package. CDR3 similarity networks were built from amino acid triplet string-kernel similarity, connecting CDR3s with pairwise similarity above 0.82. TCRdb redid the processing of the public reads, applying fastp at Q25 and MiXCR, and retained in-frame beta chains. Rows are combined by CDR3 protein, so each entry shows the most common genes and DNA. TCRdb, not the authors, supplied the V and J calls. Within this sample are 35,000 to 55,000 distinct CDR3 sequences, with about 6.5% of them counted one time only. The ten largest clones represent 43% of the sample.

The material sequenced was PBMCs, taken at surgery. In this chain, TRBV6-5 is recombined with TRBJ1-4; TRBD1 is a possible D gene, resting on 5 matching bases. The clonotype was recovered from a female donor with early-stage non-small cell lung cancer. CDR3 region: CASKGPTTTNEKLFF. In nucleotides, the sequence is TGTGCCAGTAAGGGGCCTACCACAACTAATGAAAAACTGTTTTTT.